The 26 T cell receptor beta chains below all came from one sample that was sequenced in a study of T cells after yellow fever vaccination. TCRdb re-analysed the 5' RACE reads in MiXCR, keeping a single row per CDR3 protein. The table has 300,000 to 350,000 distinct CDR3 sequences, 3% to 4.5% seen once. The sequences come from PBMCs, collected 5 days after the yellow fever booster vaccination. The receptors were gathered from a man aged 18 to 29 who received the YFV17D yellow fever vaccine.

The rearrangement links TRBV15 to TRBJ2-1; D is uncertain. Germline CDR1 is LNHNV and CDR2 is YYDKDF (reference sequence). V shed 8 bases and J shed 0 bases, with 11 bases lying between them. The CDR3 loop spans 14 amino acids. The CDR3 sequence: CATGTPRSYNEQFF. As DNA, the CDR3 is TGTGCCACCGGAACGCCGCGCTCCTACAATGAGCAGTTCTTC. The full variable domain, rest sourced from reference TRBV15 and TRBJ2-1, is DAMVIQNPRYQVTQFGKPVTLSCSQTLNHNVMYWYQQKSSQAPKLLFHYYDKDFNNEADTPDNFQSRRPNTSFCFLDIRSPGLGDTAMYLCATGTPRSYNEQFFGPGTRLTVL.

This clonotype was seen more than once but under ten times. The chain uses TRBV12-3 or TRBV12-4 and TRBJ2-5; tentative D call: TRBD2 (5 bases). CDR3 length: 14 amino acids. V gave up 5 bases and J gave up 6 bases, with 16 bases separating them. CDR3 nucleotides: TGTGCCAGCAGTCCCCAACTAGTAGGGAAGACCCAGTACTTC. Its translation is CASSPQLVGKTQYF.

In this sample, this clonotype turned up many times. This chain uses TRBV9 with TRBJ2-1, with TRBD2 matching over 8 bases. The germline gives CDR1 SGDLS, CDR2 YYNGEE. Losses at the gene ends were 0 bases for V and 6 bases for J; bases not matched to a gene: 5. The CDR3 consists of 15 residues. Here the CDR3 DNA reads TGTGCCAGCAGCGTAGTACCCGGGGGGGCCAATGAGCAGTTCTTC. This codes for CASSVVPGGANEQFF.

This clonotype was counted at least ten times. The chain carries TRBV25-1 and TRBJ2-2, with TRBD1 matching 8 bases. Germline V gene sequence: CDR1 MGHDK, CDR2 SYGVNS. Unmatched junction bases numbered 9, after V lost 1 base and J lost 5 bases. This CDR3 is built from 17 residues. The CDR3 bases are TGTGCCAGCAGTGAATGGATAGGGCAGGGGGCTACCGGGGAGCTGTTTTTT. This translates into CASSEWIGQGATGELFF.

There are many counts of this clonotype. The J gene is TRBJ2-2, the V gene TRBV4-2; D is possibly TRBD1 or TRBD2 (6 bases each). The V gene's germline CDR1 is LGHNA and CDR2 YNFKEQ. The CDR3 totals 16 residues. Trimming stripped 3 bases from V and 2 bases from J, with 13 bases between. The CDR3 here is CASSQSRGLNTGELFF. The DNA for the CDR3 is TGTGCCAGCAGCCAGTCCCGGGGGCTAAACACCGGGGAGCTGTTTTTT.

This clonotype was detected only a few times. The chain employs TRBV11-1 and TRBJ2-7; TRBD1 matches 7 bases. V lost 4 bases, J lost 2 bases, and 2 bases stayed unmatched. The CDR3 runs 13 residues. Per germline, CDR1 SGHAT and CDR2 FQDESV (reference sequence). This chain's CDR3 is CASSWDSPYEQYF. The CDR3, as DNA: TGTGCCAGCAGCTGGGACAGCCCCTACGAGCAGTACTTC.

In regard to this clonotype: This sequence may be a read error, since a much larger clone differs from it by one base. The chain joins TRBV9 to TRBJ1-1, with D perhaps matching TRBD1 (6 bases). This CDR3 region has 14 residues. Germline CDR1 and CDR2: SGDLS and YYNGEE. V shed 3 bases and J shed 4 bases, with 13 bases lying between them. The CDR3 here is CASSENRVTTEAFF. The CDR3 DNA reads as TGTGCCAGCAGCGAGAACAGGGTCACCACTGAAGCTTTCTTT.

This clonotype was seen many times. The gene calls are TRBV7-9 and TRBJ2-5; D is unresolved. V was shortened by 1 base and J by 5 bases, with 8 bases between the two germline ends. Per germline, CDR1 SEHNR and CDR2 FQNEAQ (reference sequence). The CDR3 has 13 residues. The CDR3 nucleotides read TGTGCCAGCAGCTTAGACGTGGAGGAGACCCAGTACTTC. The encoded protein is CASSLDVEETQYF.

This clonotype was detected ten times or more. One end of the junction fails to match germline, which may point to a read error. V usage is TRBV5-1 and J usage is TRBJ2-6, with no clear D. CDR3 length: 13 residues. Germline V CDR1 and CDR2: SGHRS, YFSETQ. This chain's CDR3 is CASSFSGANVLTF. The CDR3 DNA follows: TGTGCCAGCAGCTTCTCTGGGGCCAACGTCCTGACTTTC.

The chain links TRBV24-1 to TRBJ2-7; no clear D. CDR1 and CDR2 from the germline V gene are KGHDR and SFDVKD. Deletions cut 0 bases from V and 2 bases from J, with 10 bases between. This CDR3 contains 15 residues. CDR3 region: CATSDLTDAPYEQYV. The CDR3 DNA is TGTGCCACCAGTGATTTGACGGACGCCCCCTACGAGCAGTACGTC.

This clonotype was recorded a few times. The chain couples TRBV12-3 or TRBV12-4 to TRBJ2-7; unclear D gene. This CDR3 has 12 residues. The V end lost 8 bases, the J end lost 4 bases, and 12 bases lay between the germline ends. Written as DNA, the CDR3 is TGTGCCAGCGCCAGTTTATCGTACGAGCAGTACTTC. It encodes CASASLSYEQYF.

This clonotype was counted only a few times. This chain uses TRBV12-3 or TRBV12-4 with TRBJ2-2; 7 bases are shared with TRBD2. J was trimmed by 3 bases and V by 4 bases; bases with no gene match: 8. This CDR3 contains 16 residues. As DNA, the CDR3 is TGTGCCAGCAGTTCCCCCGCGGGGGAGGACACCGGGGAGCTGTTTTTT. Protein sequence: CASSSPAGEDTGELFF.

V and J are TRBV7-3 and TRBJ2-2; D is possibly TRBD1 or TRBD2 (5 bases each). Per germline, CDR1 SGHTA and CDR2 FQGTGA. Trimming shortened V by 5 bases and J by 2 bases, and 12 bases separated the two germline ends. The CDR3 totals 15 residues. CDR3 region: CASSPHRGNTGELFF. CDR3 nucleotides: TGTGCCAGCAGCCCCCATCGGGGCAACACCGGGGAGCTGTTTTTT.

The chain recombines TRBV7-3 with TRBJ2-5; D is perhaps TRBD2 (6 bases). V gave up 2 bases and J gave up 5 bases, with 15 bases separating them. CDR3 length equals 15 residues. Per germline, CDR1 SGHTA and CDR2 FQGTGA. CDR3: CASSLGLEGSETQYF. CDR3 bases: TGTGCCAGCAGCTTAGGACTGGAGGGTTCGGAGACCCAGTACTTC.

The V and J genes are TRBV14 and TRBJ1-4; D unresolved. CDR1 SGHDN and CDR2 FVKESK come from the germline V gene. This CDR3 spans 13 amino acids. The V end was cut by 4 bases, the J end by 5 bases, with 8 bases between. This CDR3 is CASSPQINEKLFF. CDR3 in DNA: TGTGCCAGCAGCCCCCAGATCAATGAAAAACTGTTTTTT.

There are a few counts of this clonotype. The chain has TRBV19 and TRBJ1-1; D gene uncertain. The CDR3 totals 13 residues. Between the trimmed V and J ends, which lost 4 bases and 5 bases, there was a span of 11 bases. Germline V gene lookup returns CDR1 LNHDA and CDR2 SQIVND (reference sequence). The CDR3 bases are TGTGCCAGTAGTACCTTCGGACGGACTGAAGCTTTCTTT. Translated: CASSTFGRTEAFF.

This clonotype appeared a few times. The chain joins TRBV6-5 to TRBJ2-3; possible D gene TRBD1, 6 bases. V was shortened by 5 bases and J by 3 bases, with 9 bases between the two germline ends. The V gene's germline CDR1 is MNHEY and CDR2 SVGAGI. CDR3 length: 13 amino acids. CDR3: CASSAQGTDTQYF. The CDR3 bases are TGTGCCAGCAGTGCACAGGGAACAGATACGCAGTATTTT.

This sequence joins TRBV12-5 and TRBJ2-1; 9 positions match TRBD1. CDR1 and CDR2 from the germline V gene are LGHNT and FRNRAP. The CDR3 extends over 13 amino acids. Trimming cost V 1 base and J 15 bases; bases outside gene matches: 7. The CDR3 protein is CASGLDGTGSSFF. The CDR3 coding sequence is TGTGCTAGTGGTTTGGACGGGACAGGGTCATCGTTCTTC.

There are a few counts of this clonotype. V usage is TRBV6-6 and J usage is TRBJ2-2; tentatively, D is TRBD1 (5 bases). The V and J ends lost 0 bases and 1 base respectively, with 6 bases between them. This CDR3 has 15 amino acids. Germline V gene sequence: CDR1 MNHNY, CDR2 SVGAGI (reference sequence). In DNA, the CDR3 is TGTGCCAGCAGTTACTCCCAGGGGAACACCGGGGAGCTGTTTTTT. This gives the protein CASSYSQGNTGELFF.

This clonotype was seen many times. The genes are TRBV7-2 and TRBJ2-3; 14 nucleotides align to TRBD2. J gave up 11 bases and V 5 bases, and 12 bases lay outside the gene matches. Germline assignment: CDR1 SGHTA and CDR2 FQGNSA. The CDR3 loop spans 16 amino acids. The DNA of the CDR3 is TGTGCCAGCAGCCTACCGGGACTAGCGGGGGCGCATTGGCAGTATTTT. Translating it yields CASSLPGLAGAHWQYF.

The rearrangement joins TRBV5-6 to TRBJ1-2; D is uncertain. Germline assignment: CDR1 SGHDT and CDR2 YYEEEE. The CDR3 consists of 14 residues. V dropped 1 base and J dropped 0 bases, with 7 bases sitting between them. The CDR3 is CASSLQAANYGYTF. DNA of the CDR3: TGTGCCAGCAGCTTGCAGGCCGCTAACTATGGCTACACCTTC.

This chain joins TRBV19 and TRBJ2-2; possible D gene TRBD2, 6 bases. Germline V gene data show CDR1 as LNHDA and CDR2 as SQIVND (reference sequence). V lost 7 bases and J lost 1, with 13 bases in between. The CDR3 sequence is 15 residues long. In nucleotides, the CDR3 is TGTGCCAGTACACCGGGGGAGATGAACACCGGGGAGCTGTTTTTT. Amino acids: CASTPGEMNTGELFF. Full variable domain (remainder filled in from reference TRBV19 and TRBJ2-2): DGGITQSPKYLFRKEGQNVTLSCEQNLNHDAMYWYRQDPGQGLRLIYYSQIVNDFQKGDIAEGYSVSREKKESFPLTVTSAQKNPTAFYLCASTPGEMNTGELFFGEGSRLTVL.

The sample holds many counts of this clonotype. V gene TRBV4-3 combines with J gene TRBJ2-1; D is uncertain. Germline lookup yields CDR1 LGHNA and CDR2 YSLEER. This CDR3 comprises 15 residues. V gave up 0 bases and J gave up 4 bases, with 10 bases separating them. The CDR3 DNA follows: TGCGCCAGCAGCCAAGACCGGGCGATTTACAATGAGCAGTTCTTC. Amino acid sequence: CASSQDRAIYNEQFF.

This clonotype was detected ten times or more. This chain joins TRBV7-9 and TRBJ2-3; no definite D call. The CDR3 runs to 10 residues. V was shortened by 9 bases and J by 6 bases, with 7 bases between the two germline ends. The germline gives CDR1 SEHNR, CDR2 FQNEAQ (reference sequence). The CDR3: CASQRDTQYF. CDR3 sequence (DNA): TGTGCCAGTCAGAGGGATACGCAGTATTTT.

This clonotype was seen ten or more times. The gene calls are TRBV28 and TRBJ2-5; a possible D gene is TRBD1 (5 bases). Looked up from germline, CDR1 is MDHEN and CDR2 is SYDVKM. Trimming took 8 bases from V and 0 from J, leaving 13 bases between them. The CDR3 runs 14 residues. CDR3 protein: CASGIRTYQETQYF. CDR3 nucleotide sequence: TGTGCCAGCGGTATCCGGACATACCAAGAGACCCAGTACTTC.

The sample holds many counts of this clonotype. The chain carries TRBV11-2 and TRBJ2-5, with 12 bases matching TRBD2. The CDR3 has 14 amino acids. V gave up 6 bases and J gave up 5 bases; unmatched junction bases: 4. Germline loops: CDR1 SGHAT, CDR2 FQNNGV. The CDR3 spells CASRTSGGGETQYF. As DNA, the CDR3 is TGTGCCAGCAGGACTAGCGGGGGTGGTGAGACCCAGTACTTC. Filled out from reference TRBV11-2 and TRBJ2-5, the complete variable domain reads EAGVAQSPRYKIIEKRQSVAFWCNPISGHATLYWYQQILGQGPKLLIQFQNNGVVDDSQLPKDRFSAERLKGVDSTLKIQPAKLEDSAVYLCASRTSGGGETQYFGPGTRLLVL.